Listed below are T cell receptor beta chains from one sample, sequenced in a study of T cell repertoires in cytomegalovirus infection. These receptors have no identified antigens. MiXCR, applied by TCRdb to the reads, yields one record per CDR3 protein. The sample yields roughly 160,000 distinct CDR3 sequences, roughly a fifth seen once. The material was CD8+ T cells from cultured PBMCs, obtained from culture after CMV antigen stimulation. The receptors were gathered from a human donor in good health (CMV status not recorded). Some clones in this sample may be carry-over from other donors' samples. Each CDR3 is given with its conserved first and last residue. The D gene is left open where the match is weak. Clone sizes are given selectively: once, few, many, or a class where the clone is expanded.

clone size: NA; V gene: TRBV7-2; J gene: TRBJ2-7; D gene: NA; CDR3 DNA: TGTGCCAGCAGCCCCACGGCCCACGAGCAGTACTTC; CDR3 protein: CASSPTAHEQYF
clone size: few; V gene: TRBV7-9; J gene: TRBJ1-5; D gene: TRBD1; CDR3 DNA: TGTGCCAGCAGCTGGAGCAGGGGGGAGCCCCAGCATTTT; CDR3 protein: CASSWSRGEPQHF
clone size: NA; V gene: TRBV11-2; J gene: TRBJ2-7; D gene: NA; CDR3 DNA: TGTGCCAGCAGCATCATCACCAGGAGCTCCTACGAGCAGTACTTC; CDR3 protein: CASSIITRSSYEQYF
clone size: NA; V gene: TRBV6-1; J gene: TRBJ1-1; D gene: NA; CDR3 DNA: TGTGCCAGCAGTGAAGCCGGGATCCTGACAGAGAACACTGAAGCTTTCTTT; CDR3 protein: CASSEAGILTENTEAFF
clone size: few; V gene: TRBV28; J gene: TRBJ1-1; D gene: TRBD1; CDR3 DNA: TGTGCCAGCAGCAGACAGGGGAGGGCCACTGAAGCTTTCTTT; CDR3 protein: CASSRQGRATEAFF
clone size: NA; V gene: TRBV7-9; J gene: TRBJ2-4; D gene: TRBD1; CDR3 DNA: TGTGCCAGCAGCTTTACAGGGGAAGCCAAAAACATTCAGTACTTC; CDR3 protein: CASSFTGEAKNIQYF
clone size: few; V gene: TRBV11-2; J gene: TRBJ2-4; D gene: NA; CDR3 DNA: TGTGCCAGCAGCTCCGTTGCCAGGGGTGCGAACATTCAGTACTTC; CDR3 protein: CASSSVARGANIQYF
clone size: NA; V gene: TRBV28; J gene: TRBJ2-2; D gene: TRBD1; CDR3 DNA: TGTGCCAGCATCGAAGGGGACAGGGGGTATAGCACCGGGGAGCTGTTTTTT; CDR3 protein: CASIEGDRGYSTGELFF
clone size: NA; V gene: TRBV7-9; J gene: TRBJ2-5; D gene: TRBD2; CDR3 DNA: TGTGCCAGCAGCCTACCTGGACTAGCGGGGGACCAAGAGACCCAGTACTTC; CDR3 protein: CASSLPGLAGDQETQYF
clone size: few; V gene: TRBV7-2; J gene: TRBJ1-2; D gene: NA; CDR3 DNA: TGTGCCAGCAGCTTTACAGGGCATGGCTACACCTTC; CDR3 protein: CASSFTGHGYTF
clone size: once; V gene: TRBV7-9; J gene: TRBJ1-1; D gene: NA; CDR3 DNA: TGTGCCAGCAGCTTGTGGGAATTGAACACTGAAGCTTTCTTT; CDR3 protein: CASSLWELNTEAFF
clone size: NA; V gene: TRBV7-8; J gene: TRBJ1-4; D gene: NA; CDR3 DNA: TGTGCCAGCAGCTCCCGACAAGATGAAAAACTGTTTTTT; CDR3 protein: CASSSRQDEKLFF
clone size: NA; V gene: TRBV4-3; J gene: TRBJ1-4; D gene: TRBD1; CDR3 DNA: TGCGCCAGCAGCCGATACCCCCCCGGGACAGATAATGAAAAACTGTTTTTT; CDR3 protein: CASSRYPPGTDNEKLFF
clone size: many; V gene: TRBV7-8; J gene: TRBJ1-5; D gene: TRBD1; CDR3 DNA: TGTGCCAGCAGCCGTCCCGGGACAGTGAATCAGCCCCAGCATTTT; CDR3 protein: CASSRPGTVNQPQHF
clone size: NA; V gene: TRBV6-2/TRBV6-3; J gene: TRBJ1-1; D gene: TRBD1; CDR3 DNA: TGTGCCAGCATTTCTCGACAGGGTTACACTGAAGCTTTCTTT; CDR3 protein: CASISRQGYTEAFF
clone size: once; V gene: TRBV12-3/TRBV12-4; J gene: TRBJ2-1; D gene: NA; CDR3 DNA: TGTGCCAGCCTTTCTGGGGCAGGCGGCTCCTACAATGAGCAGTTCTTC; CDR3 protein: CASLSGAGGSYNEQFF
clone size: once; V gene: TRBV7-8; J gene: TRBJ1-1; D gene: TRBD1; CDR3 DNA: TGTGCCAGCGTTAACCCGGACAGGGTTTACACTGAAGCTTTCTTT; CDR3 protein: CASVNPDRVYTEAFF
clone size: few; V gene: TRBV2; J gene: TRBJ2-1; D gene: NA; CDR3 DNA: TGTGCCAGCTCAATCTTAGGGTCAGATGAGCAGTTCTTC; CDR3 protein: CASSILGSDEQFF
clone size: few; V gene: TRBV7-8; J gene: TRBJ2-1; D gene: TRBD2; CDR3 DNA: TGTGCCAGCAGCTTAGGTGTAGCGGGGCTCAATGAGCAGTTCTTC; CDR3 protein: CASSLGVAGLNEQFF
clone size: NA; V gene: TRBV6-2/TRBV6-3; J gene: TRBJ2-7; D gene: NA; CDR3 DNA: TGTGCCAGCAGTAAACAGGGATACGAGCAGTACTTC; CDR3 protein: CASSKQGYEQYF
clone size: NA; V gene: TRBV4-1; J gene: TRBJ2-7; D gene: NA; CDR3 DNA: TGCGCCAGCAGCCAAGATCACGGGGACCCCTACGAGCAGTACTTC; CDR3 protein: CASSQDHGDPYEQYF
clone size: NA; V gene: TRBV5-6; J gene: TRBJ2-5; D gene: TRBD1; CDR3 DNA: TGTGCCAGCAGTTTACCCCCGGGACAGTTCCAAGAGACCCAGTACTTC; CDR3 protein: CASSLPPGQFQETQYF
clone size: few; V gene: TRBV7-2; J gene: TRBJ1-5; D gene: NA; CDR3 DNA: TGTGCCAGCAGCTTGAGCCCTTATCAGCCCCAGCATTTT; CDR3 protein: CASSLSPYQPQHF
clone size: many; V gene: TRBV6-2/TRBV6-3; J gene: TRBJ2-2; D gene: TRBD2; CDR3 DNA: TGTGCCAGCAGTTACTCCCAGCGGGGGAACACCGGGGAGCTGTTTTTT; CDR3 protein: CASSYSQRGNTGELFF